Presented here are 2 T cell receptor beta chains from one specimen sequenced in a study of blood T cell repertoires in COVID-19. TCRdb's table, derived via immunoSEQ multiplex PCR, lists solely in-frame clones and lacks some. This sample has fewer than 120,000 clones; about three quarters occur once, and the top ten carry more than 15%. Sequencing was performed on peripheral blood. The receptors come from a woman aged 80 or over with active or convalescent COVID-19.

The chain joins TRBV6-4 to TRBJ2-2, with 7 bases fitting TRBD2. This CDR3 is built from 16 residues. The germline CDR1 and CDR2 sequences are MRHNA and SNTAGT. The trim removed 4 bases at V and 3 bases at J, leaving 8 bases unmatched. CDR3 nucleotides: TGTGCCAGCAGTGCGTCGTGGCGGGAGTACACCGGGGAGCTGTTTTTT. Protein product: CASSASWREYTGELFF.

The V call is TRBV7-2, the J call TRBJ2-7, with 9 positions matching TRBD2. Looked up from germline, CDR1 is SGHTA and CDR2 is FQGNSA. V was pared by 3 bases and J by 6 bases, with 3 bases of the junction left unmatched. This CDR3 region has 13 residues. CDR3 sequence reads: CASSFYSGSEQYF. The CDR3 nucleotides are TGTGCCAGCAGCTTCTATAGCGGGAGCGAGCAGTACTTC.